The 16 T cell receptor beta chains reported below all come from one sample, sequenced in a study of post-analysis software for immune sequencing data. Study-level points and caveats: In patients, TRBV5-6, TRBV5-1 and TRBV20-1 belonged to five or six TRBV segments found more frequently than in controls.

Their specific antigens are unknown. Prepared libraries of TCR beta cDNA carried unique molecular identifiers. Each CDR3 protein is one row after TCRdb ran MiXCR on the PCR reads. There are 450,000 or so distinct CDR3 sequences in the sample; approximately 45% occur only once, and around 10% lies in the top ten. Sequenced: blood. The receptors originated from a girl under 18 with multiple sclerosis.

The chain couples TRBV28 to TRBJ1-1; 8 bases are shared with TRBD1. This CDR3 is 15 amino acids long. J gave up 0 bases and V 6 bases, and 6 bases lay outside the gene matches. Germline loops: CDR1 MDHEN, CDR2 SYDVKM. CDR3 sequence: CASRPTGEMNTEAFF. DNA of the CDR3: TGTGCCAGCAGACCGACAGGGGAGATGAACACTGAAGCTTTCTTT.

This clonotype appeared a few times. The V call is TRBV15, the J call TRBJ1-4, with TRBD1 matching over 8 bases. Per germline, CDR1 LNHNV and CDR2 YYDKDF (reference sequence). V lost 1 base, J lost 8 bases, and 3 bases stayed unmatched. CDR3 length: 14 amino acids. The CDR3 DNA follows: TGTGCCACCAGCAGAGCAACAGGGGGGGAAAAACTGTTTTTT. Amino acids: CATSRATGGEKLFF.

The chain couples TRBV7-8 to TRBJ2-7; D remains ambiguous. With 2 bases removed from V and 3 bases from J, the gap between germline ends came to 14 bases. CDR1 SGHVS and CDR2 FQNEAQ come from the germline V gene. CDR3 length: 15 residues. CDR3 nucleotides: TGTGCCAGCAGCTTATTTTCCTTTGGGGACTACGAGCAGTACTTC. Protein: CASSLFSFGDYEQYF.

This clonotype was counted only a few times. V usage is TRBV29-1 and J usage is TRBJ2-1; 7 bases align to TRBD1. Trimming removed 3 bases from V and 4 bases from J; junction bases left unmatched: 6. CDR3 length equals 14 residues. Germline values: CDR1 SQVTM, CDR2 ANQGSEA. CDR3 sequence (DNA): TGCAGCGTTGACCGGGACAGAAGTTACAATGAGCAGTTCTTC. Amino acids: CSVDRDRSYNEQFF.

This chain links TRBV20-1 with TRBJ2-4; perhaps TRBD2 as D (6 bases). The CDR3 is made up of 12 amino acids. Trimming pared 3 bases from V and 8 bases from J, leaving 11 bases between. In germline, CDR1 is DFQATT, CDR2 SNEGSKA (reference sequence). CDR3 nucleotide sequence: TGCAGTGCTAGTGCGGGGAACGACATTCAGTACTTC. It yields the protein CSASAGNDIQYF.

This clonotype was seen only a few times. The chain is built from TRBV7-9 and TRBJ2-7; D remains ambiguous. There are 12 residues in the CDR3. Germline V gene data show CDR1 as SEHNR and CDR2 as FQNEAQ (reference sequence). V lost 1 base and J lost 7, with 8 bases in between. The CDR3 DNA is TGTGCCAGCAGCTTAGAATACGGGGAGCAGTACTTC. Encoded protein: CASSLEYGEQYF.

The chain links TRBV5-1 to TRBJ2-5; TRBD1 matches at 7 bases. V dropped 1 base and J dropped 2; count of bases not matched to a gene: 2. From germline, CDR1 is SGHRS and CDR2 YFSETQ. The CDR3 consists of 14 residues. CDR3 amino acids: CASSLWGQQETQYF. The CDR3 DNA follows: TGCGCCAGCAGCTTGTGGGGACAGCAAGAGACCCAGTACTTC.

As regards this clonotype: One junction end does not reproduce the germline sequence, and a read error may be involved. This chain links TRBV27 with TRBJ2-7; possible D gene TRBD2, 5 bases. Per germline, CDR1 MNHEY and CDR2 SMNVEV (reference sequence). CDR3 size: 13 residues. The CDR3 sequence: CACSLRGTYEQYF. The CDR3 DNA follows: TGTGCCTGCAGTCTCCGGGGAACCTACGAGCAGTACTTC.

Concerning this clonotype itself: At one of its ends the junction is not consistent with the germline gene, which may arise from a read error. The rearrangement joins TRBV9 to TRBJ2-7; 9 nucleotides match TRBD2. The CDR3 extends over 16 amino acids. The germline V gene encodes CDR1 SGDLS and CDR2 YYNGEE. The CDR3 region has the DNA TGTGCCAGCAGCGTAGGCCTAGCGGGGAGAACCTACGAGCGGTACTTC. Its translation is CASSVGLAGRTYERYF.

V gene TRBV5-1 combines with J gene TRBJ2-1; D remains unclear. The J call may be incorrect, as the DNA end agrees better with TRBJ2-7. Germline lookup yields CDR1 SGHRS and CDR2 YFSETQ. The CDR3 extends over 15 amino acids. The CDR3 loop is CASSWAGLDGNEQYF. For the CDR3, the DNA is TGCGCCAGCAGCTGGGCCGGGCTCGACGGCAATGAGCAGTACTTC.

The V and J genes are TRBV9 and TRBJ1-2; a weak D match, TRBD1 (6 bases). Deletions cut 3 bases from V and 8 bases from J, with 11 bases between. CDR1 SGDLS and CDR2 YYNGEE come from the germline V gene. The CDR3 has 12 residues. The CDR3 spells CASSAGVQGYTF. The DNA of the CDR3 is TGTGCCAGCAGCGCAGGGGTTCAGGGCTACACCTTC.

V gene TRBV28 combines with J gene TRBJ2-1, with a possible D match to TRBD2 (5 bases). Germline CDR1 MDHEN, CDR2 SYDVKM. V lost 7 bases, J lost 3 bases, and 16 bases lay in between. This CDR3 contains 15 residues. The CDR3 loop is CASTPGYPFYNEQFF. The CDR3 DNA follows: TGTGCCAGCACCCCGGGGTACCCTTTCTACAATGAGCAGTTCTTC.

The CDR3 is CASGESPSGGYEQYF. CDR3 in DNA: TGCGCCAGCGGGGAGTCCCCTAGCGGAGGCTACGAGCAGTACTTC. The chain joins TRBV5-1 to TRBJ2-4; TRBD2 matches at 7 bases. The J call is in doubt because the DNA end fits TRBJ2-7 better. Germline V lookup: CDR1 SGHRS, CDR2 YFSETQ. This CDR3 has 15 amino acids.

In regard to this clonotype: A much larger clone lies one base from this, so it may be a read error. This sequence joins TRBV6-5 and TRBJ2-5; D is undetermined. Germline loops: CDR1 MNHEY, CDR2 SVGAGI. This CDR3 has 10 amino acids. The CDR3 here is CASRKETLYF. The CDR3, as DNA: TGTGCCAGCAGAAAAGAGACCCTGTACTTC.

This clonotype came up a few times. CDR3 DNA: TGTGCCAGCAGTGACCGGGACAGGGGATATGAGCAGTTCTTC. Translating gives CASSDRDRGYEQFF. The rearrangement uses TRBV12-3 or TRBV12-4 and TRBJ2-1, with TRBD1 matching over 10 bases. V was pared by 5 bases and J by 8 bases, with 6 bases of the junction left unmatched. There are 14 residues in the CDR3.

This clonotype has a single count. This rearrangement joins TRBV7-2 to TRBJ2-1; 12 bases match TRBD2. Germline V lookup: CDR1 SGHTA, CDR2 FQGNSA. V dropped 3 bases and J dropped 7; count of bases not matched to a gene: 7. The CDR3 sequence is 16 residues long. This chain's CDR3 is CASSFNTLAGGNEQFF. In nucleotides, the CDR3 is TGTGCCAGCAGCTTCAATACTCTAGCGGGAGGGAATGAGCAGTTCTTC.